The 30 T cell receptor beta chains listed next were all sequenced from one sample in a study of early T cells in non-severe SARS-CoV-2 infection (dated by TCRdb to the early 2020s). The method was 5' RACE. Sequencer: NextSeq 500. The public reads were run again by TCRdb, first through fastp at Q25 and then through MiXCR, and only productive beta chains were kept. Here each entry gathers all rows of one CDR3 protein and keeps the most common genes and DNA. The sample table shows some 70,000 distinct CDR3 sequences, and around 4.6% are seen once. The top ten clones comprise 4.9% of the sample. Sequencing input: whole blood. The receptors come from an adult who was a healthcare worker with PCR-confirmed SARS-CoV-2 infection or an uninfected control (not recorded which).

This clonotype came up many times. This sequence joins TRBV20-1 and TRBJ2-7; the D is unclear. The germline V and J ends were trimmed by 3 bases and 3 bases, with 9 bases remaining between them. The length of the CDR3 is 12 residues. Germline V CDR1 and CDR2: DFQATT, SNEGSKA (reference sequence). CDR3 in DNA: TGCAGTGCTAGGCACGAGAACTACGAGCAGTACTTC. Its translation: CSARHENYEQYF.

The chain combines TRBV5-1 with TRBJ1-2, with 8 bases that match TRBD1. Trimming took 1 base from V and 6 from J; bases not matched to a gene: 8. The germline CDR1 and CDR2 sequences are SGHRS and YFSETQ. This CDR3 region has 15 residues. The CDR3 reads CASSLWTGKDNGYTF. CDR3 DNA sequence: TGCGCCAGCAGCTTGTGGACAGGGAAGGATAATGGCTACACCTTC.

The chain employs TRBV18 and TRBJ1-2, with a weak D call TRBD1 (6 bases). Germline CDR1 reads KGHSH; CDR2 reads LQKENI. V gave up 4 bases and J gave up 1 base, with 13 bases separating them. The CDR3 spans 15 residues. For the CDR3, the DNA is TGTGCCAGCTCACTTCGGGACATCCGTAACTATGGCTACACCTTC. Translation: CASSLRDIRNYGYTF.

The rearrangement links TRBV29-1 to TRBJ2-7; D unresolved. This CDR3 is 12 amino acids long. The V end lost 7 bases, the J end lost 0 bases, and 10 bases lay between the germline ends. The germline V gene encodes CDR1 SQVTM and CDR2 ANQGSEA. CDR3 amino acids: CSAQDGSYEQYF. The CDR3 nucleotides are TGCAGCGCTCAGGATGGCTCCTACGAGCAGTACTTC.

Only a few counts were recorded for this clonotype. J is TRBJ1-1 and V is TRBV18; D is undetermined. Trimming left V 5 bases short and J 6 bases short, with 7 bases between. The germline CDR1 and CDR2 sequences are KGHSH and LQKENI. This CDR3 spans 11 amino acids. Written as DNA, the CDR3 is TGTGCCAGCTCATCTAACTCTGAAGCTTTCTTT. Protein product: CASSSNSEAFF.

The chain couples TRBV5-1 to TRBJ2-3; the D gene is possibly TRBD2 (6 bases). The V and J ends lost 0 bases and 2 bases respectively, with 16 bases between them. This CDR3 has 17 amino acids. Germline CDR1 reads SGHRS; CDR2 reads YFSETQ. The CDR3, as DNA: TGCGCCAGCAGCTTGGGTATAGCGGACCCTTACACAGATACGCAGTATTTT. Encoded protein: CASSLGIADPYTDTQYF.

In this sample, this clonotype turned up many times. This rearrangement joins TRBV11-3 to TRBJ2-5, with D hard to call. Deletions cut 2 bases from V and 5 bases from J, with 9 bases between. CDR1 SGHNT and CDR2 YENEEA come from the germline V gene. The length of the CDR3 is 13 residues. CDR3: CASSLFQDETQYF. CDR3 DNA sequence: TGTGCCAGCAGCTTATTTCAGGATGAGACCCAGTACTTC.

This clonotype was seen repeatedly, ten times or more. The V and J genes are TRBV15 and TRBJ1-4; D perhaps matches TRBD1 (5 bases). This CDR3 is built from 15 residues. The V end was cut by 0 bases, the J end by 7 bases, with 12 bases between. Germline values: CDR1 LNHNV, CDR2 YYDKDF (reference sequence). In DNA form, the CDR3 reads TGTGCCACCAGCAGAGATAACGGGGGATTTGAAAAACTGTTTTTT. Residues: CATSRDNGGFEKLFF.

The chain couples TRBV5-1 to TRBJ2-7; D is undetermined. The CDR3 has 14 residues. Trimming took 0 bases from V and 7 from J, leaving 14 bases between them. Germline V gives CDR1 SGHRS, CDR2 YFSETQ. In DNA, the CDR3 is TGCGCCAGCAGCTTGGATGGGATCTGGGGAGAGCAGTACTTC. Translating gives CASSLDGIWGEQYF.

This clonotype was counted ten times or more. V usage is TRBV11-3 and J usage is TRBJ2-3, with D perhaps matching TRBD2 (6 bases). V was cut by 4 bases and J by 1 base, with 6 bases left in between. The CDR3 has 13 residues. Germline CDR1 is SGHNT and CDR2 is YENEEA. As DNA, the CDR3 is TGTGCCAGCAGCTGGGAGGGCACAGATACGCAGTATTTT. This codes for CASSWEGTDTQYF.

The gene calls are TRBV13 and TRBJ2-2; TRBD2 aligns across 11 bases. The CDR3 loop spans 17 amino acids. CDR1 and CDR2 from the germline V gene are PRHDT and FYEKMQ (reference sequence). J lost 1 base, V lost 6 bases, and 7 bases had no gene match. This CDR3 is CASSPLAGGLNTGELFF. CDR3 coding DNA: TGTGCCAGCAGTCCCCTAGCGGGGGGTTTGAACACCGGGGAGCTGTTTTTT.

This chain links TRBV2 with TRBJ2-7; D is perhaps TRBD1 or TRBD2 (7 bases each). Germline V gene data show CDR1 as SNHLY and CDR2 as FYNNEI. Trimming removed 4 bases at V and 5 bases at J, with 21 bases between. The CDR3 has 16 residues. CDR3 region: CASSVGTAGRRNEQYF. The CDR3 region has the DNA TGTGCCAGCAGTGTGGGGACAGCCGGGAGGCGGAACGAGCAGTACTTC.

This clonotype has at least ten counts. This chain links TRBV20-1 with TRBJ2-3; tentative D call: TRBD1 (5 bases). V shed 5 bases and J shed 2 bases, with 17 bases lying between them. This CDR3 region has 15 residues. CDR1 is DFQATT, CDR2 SNEGSKA, per germline (reference sequence). Here the CDR3 DNA reads TGCAGTGCTCATGTAGGGGATTCAGACACAGATACGCAGTATTTT. Protein: CSAHVGDSDTDTQYF.

Many counts were recorded for this clonotype. The rearrangement uses TRBV12-3 or TRBV12-4 and TRBJ2-2; D might be TRBD2 (5 bases). The germline V and J ends were trimmed by 3 bases and 0 bases, with 11 bases remaining between them. This CDR3 contains 16 residues. CDR3 loop: CASSFRRGPNTGELFF. The CDR3 DNA reads TGTGCCAGCAGTTTCCGAAGAGGGCCGAACACCGGGGAGCTGTTTTTT.

This clonotype has ten or more counts. The CDR3 DNA follows: TGCAGTGCTGGTGAAGCGGGGGGGCCTAACAATGAGCAGTTCTTC. This codes for CSAGEAGGPNNEQFF. The chain couples TRBV20-1 to TRBJ2-1; 10 bases are shared with TRBD2. V lost 5 bases, J lost 5 bases, and 9 bases stayed unmatched. This CDR3 has 15 residues. Germline V lookup: CDR1 DFQATT, CDR2 SNEGSKA (reference sequence).

This clonotype was detected a few times. The CDR3 loop is CASSAGMNTGELFF. The CDR3, as DNA: TGTGCCAGCAGTGCAGGCATGAACACCGGGGAGCTGTTTTTT. The gene calls are TRBV6-1 and TRBJ2-2; D uncertain. Germline V gene data show CDR1 as MNHNS and CDR2 as SASEGT. V was clipped by 4 bases and J by 1 base, with 7 bases between them. The CDR3 spans 14 residues.

In its sample, this clonotype was seen many times. The chain links TRBV5-8 to TRBJ2-3; 10 nucleotides align to TRBD2. V was clipped by 4 bases and J by 4 bases; unmatched bases: 12. The CDR3 runs to 17 residues. Germline CDR1 is SGHTS and CDR2 is YDEGEE. CDR3 nucleotide sequence: TGTGCCAGCAGCACGGGAGCGGGGGGGCCGGTTTCAGATACGCAGTATTTT. It yields the protein CASSTGAGGPVSDTQYF.

This chain connects TRBV12-3 or TRBV12-4 to TRBJ2-3; 11 positions agree with TRBD2. V was clipped by 7 bases and J by 5 bases; unmatched bases: 5. The CDR3 length is 14 residues. The CDR3, as DNA: TGTGCCAGCACGGCTAGCGGGAGGTTAGATACGCAGTATTTT. Translated, it gives CASTASGRLDTQYF.

Worth noting for this clonotype: At one of its ends the junction is not consistent with the germline gene, which may arise from a read error. J is TRBJ1-6 and V is TRBV14; D may be TRBD1 (5 bases). The germline V gene encodes CDR1 SGHDN and CDR2 FVKESK. There are 14 residues in the CDR3. Written as DNA, the CDR3 is TGTGTCAGCAGCGCGGGACGGTATAATTCACCCCTCCACTTT. Protein product: CVSSAGRYNSPLHF.

This clonotype was picked up many times. V and J are TRBV24-1 and TRBJ1-2, with 8 bases matching TRBD1. There are 14 residues in the CDR3. Per the germline V gene, CDR1 is KGHDR and CDR2 is SFDVKD. The V segment lost 4 bases and the J segment 4 bases; nucleotides outside the gene matches: 4. The CDR3, as DNA: TGTGCCACCAGTGACCCGACAGGGGCCTATGGCTACACCTTC. As protein: CATSDPTGAYGYTF.

This clonotype was found many times. This sequence joins TRBV20-1 and TRBJ1-6, with D unresolved. The V end lost 0 bases, the J end lost 0 bases, and 3 bases lay between the germline ends. The CDR3 sequence is 14 residues long. Germline CDR1 reads DFQATT; CDR2 reads SNEGSKA (reference sequence). The CDR3 is CSAREGSYNSPLHF. The CDR3 DNA reads as TGCAGTGCTAGAGAGGGCTCCTATAATTCACCCCTCCACTTT.

This clonotype has ten or more counts. This chain connects TRBV12-3 or TRBV12-4 to TRBJ2-1; D not certain. The CDR3 sequence is 14 residues long. V was pared by 3 bases and J by 5 bases, with 11 bases between. This CDR3 is CASSFDLQHNEQFF. CDR3 DNA: TGTGCCAGCAGTTTCGACTTACAACACAATGAGCAGTTCTTC.

This clonotype was observed at least ten times. The chain employs TRBV6-5 and TRBJ2-1; no clear D gene. This CDR3 comprises 16 residues. V was shortened by 6 bases and J by 0 bases, with 15 bases between the two germline ends. Germline V gene data show CDR1 as MNHEY and CDR2 as SVGAGI. DNA for the CDR3: TGTGCCAGCAGCCGCGACACCCTAAGCTCCTACAATGAGCAGTTCTTC. As protein: CASSRDTLSSYNEQFF.

There are many counts of this clonotype. The gene calls are TRBV30 and TRBJ2-7; no definite D call. The germline V gene has CDR1 GTSNPN and CDR2 SVGIG (reference sequence). CDR3 size: 13 residues. With 0 bases removed from V and 2 bases from J, the gap between germline ends came to 8 bases. Here the CDR3 reads CAWSVRRTYEQYF. CDR3 coding DNA: TGTGCCTGGAGTGTAAGGCGGACCTACGAGCAGTACTTC.

This clonotype was counted ten times or more. CDR3 protein: CASSYSGRDYNEQFF. CDR3 DNA sequence: TGTGCCAGCAGTTATAGCGGGAGGGATTACAATGAGCAGTTCTTC. The V and J genes are TRBV6-2 or TRBV6-3 and TRBJ2-1, with 11 bases identical to TRBD2. From germline, CDR1 is MNHEY and CDR2 SVGEGT. J gave up 4 bases and V 3 bases, and 2 bases lay outside the gene matches. The CDR3 has 15 amino acids.

In its sample, this clonotype was seen many times. V is TRBV20-1 and J is TRBJ2-3; 8 positions agree with TRBD1. J was trimmed by 4 bases and V by 3 bases; bases with no gene match: 9. This CDR3 is built from 15 residues. The germline V gene has CDR1 DFQATT and CDR2 SNEGSKA (reference sequence). The CDR3: CSASPETGVPDTQYF. Written as DNA, the CDR3 is TGCAGTGCTAGCCCCGAGACAGGGGTTCCAGATACGCAGTATTTT.

In this sample, this clonotype turned up many times. This sequence joins TRBV12-3 or TRBV12-4 and TRBJ1-5; D call uncertain. The CDR3 consists of 18 residues. Between the trimmed V and J ends, which lost 6 bases and 0 bases, there was a span of 21 bases. The CDR3 region is CASSPGDGYTYSNQPQHF. As DNA, the CDR3 is TGTGCCAGCAGCCCGGGTGACGGTTACACTTATAGCAATCAGCCCCAGCATTTT.

This clonotype was counted at least ten times. This chain uses TRBV4-3 with TRBJ1-1; D not resolved. The V gene's germline CDR1 is LGHNA and CDR2 YSLEER. This CDR3 is 14 amino acids long. Trimming took off 0 bases at V and 2 bases at J, with 7 bases between the two ends. This CDR3 is CASSQDHGNTEAFF. CDR3 DNA: TGCGCCAGCAGCCAAGATCATGGAAACACTGAAGCTTTCTTT.

This clonotype was detected a few times. The genes are TRBV28 and TRBJ1-5, with D possibly matching TRBD1 (5 bases). Trimming took 2 bases from V and 5 from J, leaving 16 bases between them. Germline lookup yields CDR1 MDHEN and CDR2 SYDVKM. This CDR3 comprises 16 residues. The CDR3 DNA reads TGTGCCAGCAGTTTAGGGGCACTCCCTGGGTATCAGCCCCAGCATTTT. This codes for CASSLGALPGYQPQHF.

A few counts support this clonotype. The V call is TRBV20-1, the J call TRBJ2-1, with unresolved D. Between the trimmed V and J ends, which lost 1 base and 9 bases, there was a span of 7 bases. Germline V CDR1 and CDR2: DFQATT, SNEGSKA (reference sequence). There are 11 residues in the CDR3. DNA of the CDR3: TGCAGTGCTAGAGTAGCTCGTGAGCAGTTCTTC. The encoded protein is CSARVAREQFF.